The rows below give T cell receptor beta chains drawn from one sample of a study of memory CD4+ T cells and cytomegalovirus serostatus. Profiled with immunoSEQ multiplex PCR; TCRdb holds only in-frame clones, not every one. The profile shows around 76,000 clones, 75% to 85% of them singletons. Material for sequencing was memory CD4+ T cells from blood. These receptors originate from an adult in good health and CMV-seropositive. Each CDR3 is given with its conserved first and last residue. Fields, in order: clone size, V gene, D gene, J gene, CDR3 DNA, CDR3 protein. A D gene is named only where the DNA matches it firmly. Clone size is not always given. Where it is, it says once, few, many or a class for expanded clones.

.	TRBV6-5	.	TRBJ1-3	TGTGCCAGCAGTTACTCGACCGGAAACACCATATATTTT	CASSYSTGNTIYF
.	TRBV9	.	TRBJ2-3	TGTGCCAGCAACTCCTTTGGCACAGATACGCAGTATTTT	CASNSFGTDTQYF
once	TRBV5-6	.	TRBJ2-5	TGTGCCAGCAGCTTGGCCTCGGTCGCGCTATCCCAGTACTTC	CASSLASVALSQYF
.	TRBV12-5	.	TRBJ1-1	TGTGCTAGTAGACTCGGAGGGAACACTGAAGCTTTCTTT	CASRLGGNTEAFF
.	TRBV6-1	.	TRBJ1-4	TGTGCCAGCAGTGAACCGGGGATTCATGAAAAACTGTTTTTT	CASSEPGIHEKLFF
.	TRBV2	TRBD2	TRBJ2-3	TGTGCCAGCAGACTAGCGGGGGGGTCGACAGATACGCAGTATTTT	CASRLAGGSTDTQYF
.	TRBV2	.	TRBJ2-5	TGTGCCAGCACCGAAGAGGCGGGAGAGACCCAGTACTTC	CASTEEAGETQYF
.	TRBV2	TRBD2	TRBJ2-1	TGTGCCAGCAGTCCTTTTCGGACTAGCGGGAGGCTCTACAATGAGCAGTTCTTC	CASSPFRTSGRLYNEQFF
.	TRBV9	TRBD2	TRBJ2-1	TGTGCCAGCAGCGTGCGACTAGCGGGGAGCAATGAGCAGTTCTTC	CASSVRLAGSNEQFF
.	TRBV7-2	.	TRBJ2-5	TGTGCCAGCAGCTTAGGTCGGCAGCAAGAGACCCAGTACTTC	CASSLGRQQETQYF
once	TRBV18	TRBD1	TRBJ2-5	TGTGCCAGCTCACCATTGGGACAGGGCCAAGAGACCCAGTACTTC	CASSPLGQGQETQYF
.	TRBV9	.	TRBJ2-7	TGTGCCAGCAGCCCGCAGATGGGACTCACCTACGAGCAGTACTTC	CASSPQMGLTYEQYF
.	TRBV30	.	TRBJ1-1	TGTGCCTGGAGTGGAGTGGCGCGCCTCAACACTGAAGCTTTCTTT	CAWSGVARLNTEAFF
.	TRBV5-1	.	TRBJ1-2	TGCGCCAGCAGCTTGAGGATTGGGGGGGCGCAGGGCTACACCTTC	CASSLRIGGAQGYTF
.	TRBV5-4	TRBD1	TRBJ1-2	TGTGCCAGCAGCGAACAGGGGATCTGGGGCTACACCTTC	CASSEQGIWGYTF
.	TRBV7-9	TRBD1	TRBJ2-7	TGTGCCAGCAGCTTAGCGCTTCTAACAGGGGGCCACTACGAGCAGTACTTC	CASSLALLTGGHYEQYF
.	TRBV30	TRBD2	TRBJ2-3	TGTGCCTGGACCCCGGGACTAGCGGGATATTTCTTAAGCACAGATACGCAGTATTTT	CAWTPGLAGYFLSTDTQYF
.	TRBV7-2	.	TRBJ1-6	TGTGCCAGCAGCTTAGTTGGGAGGTTATATTCACCCCTCCACTTT	CASSLVGRLYSPLHF
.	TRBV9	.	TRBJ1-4	TGTGCCAGCAGCCCGGAGGGAGGAGGAGGTGAAAAACTGTTTTTT	CASSPEGGGGEKLFF
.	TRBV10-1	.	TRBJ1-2	TGCGCCAGCAGCCAGGGTCGGGACTATGGCTACACCTTC	CASSQGRDYGYTF
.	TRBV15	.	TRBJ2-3	TGTGCCACCAGCAGGGACCCGAAGCCCACAGATACGCAGTATTTT	CATSRDPKPTDTQYF
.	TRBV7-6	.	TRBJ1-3	TGTGCCAGCAGCCCGGTGGGGAGCTCTGGAAACACCATATATTTT	CASSPVGSSGNTIYF
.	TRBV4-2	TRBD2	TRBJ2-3	TGTGCCAGCAGCCGGTTCGTCGCAGCGGGGGGACAAAACACAGATACGCAGTATTTT	CASSRFVAAGGQNTDTQYF
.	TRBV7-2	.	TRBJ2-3	TGTGCCAGCAGCTTAGGGCCGGAGGCAGATACGCAGTATTTT	CASSLGPEADTQYF
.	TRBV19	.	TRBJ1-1	TGTGCCAGCCAATATACTGGGGACACTGAAGCTTTCTTT	CASQYTGDTEAFF
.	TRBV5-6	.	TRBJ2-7	TGTGCCAGCAGCCCGGACAGTCGAAAGCAGTACTTC	CASSPDSRKQYF
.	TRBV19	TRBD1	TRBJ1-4	TGTGCCAGTAGTATCAACAGGGGGCCGGAGGAAAAACTGTTTTTT	CASSINRGPEEKLFF
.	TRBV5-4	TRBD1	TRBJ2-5	TGTGCCAGCAGCTTACAGGGGTCCCAAGAGACCCAGTACTTC	CASSLQGSQETQYF
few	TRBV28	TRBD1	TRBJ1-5	TGTGCCAGCAGTTTCGACAGGGGGCAGGATCAGCCCCAGCATTTT	CASSFDRGQDQPQHF
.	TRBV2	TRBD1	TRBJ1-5	TGTGCCAGCAGGACAGGGTTCAGACAGCCCCAGCATTTT	CASRTGFRQPQHF
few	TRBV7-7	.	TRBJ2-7	TGTGCTAGCAGCCCGGGGCGGGTGGGAGTTTCCGAGCAGTACTTC	CASSPGRVGVSEQYF
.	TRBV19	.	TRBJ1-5	TGTGCCAGTAGTATACAGGTTCAGCCCCAGCATTTT	CASSIQVQPQHF
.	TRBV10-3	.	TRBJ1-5	TGTGCCATCAGTGAGACGGACAGTCAAAATCAGCCCCAGCATTTT	CAISETDSQNQPQHF
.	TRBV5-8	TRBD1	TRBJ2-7	TGTGCCAGCAGCGACTACAGGGGCAGCTCCTACGAGCAGTACTTC	CASSDYRGSSYEQYF
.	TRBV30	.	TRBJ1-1	TGTGCCTGGAACCGCCGGGGCAACACTGAAGCTTTCTTT	CAWNRRGNTEAFF
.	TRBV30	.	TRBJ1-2	TGTGCCTGGAGTGTAATCCTGGGCGGCCCGATCTATGGCTACACCTTC	CAWSVILGGPIYGYTF
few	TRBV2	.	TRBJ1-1	TGTGCCAGCAGTGAAGACGGTACCCCAACGGCTTTCTTT	CASSEDGTPTAFF
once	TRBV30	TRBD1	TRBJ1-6	TGTGCCTGGAGTGGACAGGGGAATTCACCCCTCCACTTT	CAWSGQGNSPLHF
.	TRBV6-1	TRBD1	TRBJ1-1	TGTGCCAGCAGTTTGGACAGGGGAGACTCTGAAGCTTTCTTT	CASSLDRGDSEAFF
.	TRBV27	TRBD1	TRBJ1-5	TGTGCCAGCAGTCCCCTTGGGACAGGGGACGGCAATCAGCCCCAGCATTTT	CASSPLGTGDGNQPQHF
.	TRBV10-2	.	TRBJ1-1	TGCGCCAGCAGGGACCCGTTTGGAGGGGCCACTGAAGCTTTCTTT	CASRDPFGGATEAFF
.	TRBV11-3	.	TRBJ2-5	TGTGCCAGCAGCCGGATTGATCAAGAGACCCAGTACTTC	CASSRIDQETQYF
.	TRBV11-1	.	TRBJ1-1	TGTGCCAGCTACCGAACGGCGAACACTGAAGCTTTCTTT	CASYRTANTEAFF
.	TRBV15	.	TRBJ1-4	TGTGCCACCAGCAGACTAATGGGCTCTCTGTTTTTT	CATSRLMGSLFF
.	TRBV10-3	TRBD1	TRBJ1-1	TGTGCCAGCACCCGAGGGGGCGAAGCTTTCTTT	CASTRGGEAFF